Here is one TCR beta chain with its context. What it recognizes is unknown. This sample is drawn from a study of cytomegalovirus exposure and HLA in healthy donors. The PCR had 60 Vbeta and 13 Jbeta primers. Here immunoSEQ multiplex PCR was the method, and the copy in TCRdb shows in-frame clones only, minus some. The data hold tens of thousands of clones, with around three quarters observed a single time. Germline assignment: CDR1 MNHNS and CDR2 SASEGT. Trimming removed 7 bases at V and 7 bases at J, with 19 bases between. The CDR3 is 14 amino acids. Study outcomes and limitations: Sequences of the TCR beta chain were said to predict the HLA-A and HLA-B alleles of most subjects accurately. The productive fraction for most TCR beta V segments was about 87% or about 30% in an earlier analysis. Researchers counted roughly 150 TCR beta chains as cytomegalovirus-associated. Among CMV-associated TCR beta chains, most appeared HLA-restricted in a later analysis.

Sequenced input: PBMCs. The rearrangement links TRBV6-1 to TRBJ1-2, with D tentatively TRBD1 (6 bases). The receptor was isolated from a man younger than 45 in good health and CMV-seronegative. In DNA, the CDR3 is TGTGCCAGCAATCCGGACAGCCGGGTAGGTGGCTACACCTTC. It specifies CASNPDSRVGGYTF.